This T cell receptor beta chain derives from a study of blood T cell repertoires in COVID-19. In the study overall: Both acute and convalescent COVID-19 samples were obtained from the United States, Italy and Spain. PBMCs, B-cell-depleted T cells, or T cells provided the cDNA or gDNA that made up the material.

This clone was found once. Per the germline V gene, CDR1 is SQVTM and CDR2 is ANQGSEA. This CDR3 region has 13 residues. The trim removed 4 bases at V and 6 bases at J, leaving 3 bases unmatched. In the authors' methods: Nucleated cell number was recorded as an estimate derived from reference gene primer amplification. Assay: immunoSEQ multiplex PCR; the TCRdb copy retains only in-frame clones and omits some. That table furnishes V, J and clone size, whereas the DNA furnished D and trimming. The sample contains around 700,000 clones, about nine tenths of which appear only once. The genes are TRBV29-1 and TRBJ2-3, with 11 bases aligning to TRBD2. This clonotype originated in a woman aged 18 to 35 with acute or convalescent COVID-19. Sequencing was done on a sample of peripheral blood. The CDR3 loop is CSVVAGGRDTQYF. The CDR3 DNA reads TGCAGCGTTGTAGCGGGGGGGCGGGATACGCAGTATTTT.